These T cell receptor beta chains were read from a single sample in a study of immune heterogeneity within non-small cell lung tumors. MiXCR, run by TCRdb on the multiplex PCR reads, gives a single entry per CDR3 protein. The profile shows more than 2,000 distinct CDR3 sequences, over 20% of them singletons. The specimen sequenced was lung tumor tissue. Receptors were obtained from a man aged 35 to 55 with non-small cell lung cancer. The CDR3 runs from the conserved cysteine through the conserved F or W. A D gene is named only where the DNA matches it firmly. Size tells how often a clone was seen (once, few, many) or the class of an expanded clone, and some rows leave it out.

d_gene: TRBD1; abundance: medium-sized; j_gene: TRBJ1-2; v_gene: TRBV7-2; CDR3nt: TGTGCCAGCAGCTCCCCCGGGACAGGGGGAGATGGCTACACCTTC; CDR3aa: CASSSPGTGGDGYTF
d_gene: TRBD1; abundance: NA; j_gene: TRBJ1-4; v_gene: TRBV5-1; CDR3nt: TGCGCCAGCAGCGGGACAGGATACGAAAAACTGTTTTTT; CDR3aa: CASSGTGYEKLFF
d_gene: NA; abundance: medium-sized; j_gene: TRBJ1-2; v_gene: TRBV19; CDR3nt: TGTGCCAGTAGTTATTGGTGGCAGGGCTATGGCTACACCTTC; CDR3aa: CASSYWWQGYGYTF
d_gene: NA; abundance: medium-sized; j_gene: TRBJ2-7; v_gene: TRBV5-1; CDR3nt: TGCGCCAGCAGCTTGGATGTCGGGGGAGTTTTCTACGAGCAGTACTTC; CDR3aa: CASSLDVGGVFYEQYF
d_gene: NA; abundance: medium-sized; j_gene: TRBJ1-1; v_gene: TRBV11-2; CDR3nt: TGTGCCAGCAGCTTAGAGTTTATGAACACTGAAGCTTTCTTT; CDR3aa: CASSLEFMNTEAFF
d_gene: TRBD1; abundance: once; j_gene: TRBJ2-7; v_gene: TRBV27; CDR3nt: TGTGCCAGCAGTTTAGAGGGGGCACGGGATTGGCAGTACTTC; CDR3aa: CASSLEGARDWQYF
d_gene: TRBD1; abundance: medium-sized; j_gene: TRBJ1-6; v_gene: TRBV2; CDR3nt: TGTGCCAGCAGGGGGCACCAGGGGGATAATTCACCCCTCCACTTT; CDR3aa: CASRGHQGDNSPLHF
d_gene: NA; abundance: medium-sized; j_gene: TRBJ2-1; v_gene: TRBV12-3/TRBV12-4; CDR3nt: TGTGCCAGCAGTCGGGGGGCGCCGAATGAGCAGTTCTTC; CDR3aa: CASSRGAPNEQFF
d_gene: TRBD2; abundance: medium-sized; j_gene: TRBJ2-1; v_gene: TRBV3-1; CDR3nt: TGTGCCAGCAGCCCTGGACTAGCGGGAGTAGCCTACAATGAGCAGTTCTTC; CDR3aa: CASSPGLAGVAYNEQFF
d_gene: TRBD2; abundance: medium-sized; j_gene: TRBJ2-3; v_gene: TRBV5-1; CDR3nt: TGCGCCAGCAGCCTGATGACTAGCGGCACAGATACGCAGTATTTT; CDR3aa: CASSLMTSGTDTQYF
d_gene: NA; abundance: medium-sized; j_gene: TRBJ1-2; v_gene: TRBV20-1; CDR3nt: TGCAGTGCTCCAGAGTGGGAGGGTGGCTACACCTTC; CDR3aa: CSAPEWEGGYTF
d_gene: NA; abundance: medium-sized; j_gene: TRBJ2-1; v_gene: TRBV6-2/TRBV6-3; CDR3nt: TGTGCCAGCAGTTACGTTGGCCCCTACAATGAGCAGTTCTTC; CDR3aa: CASSYVGPYNEQFF